This TCR beta chain was observed in a study of T cell responses to AZD1222 COVID-19 vaccine. General study findings and limits: Every sample of the repertoires postdated the peak T cell response. Close to half of spike-specific TCRs reportedly recognize unmutated variant regions.

The CDR3 spans 12 residues. With 6 bases removed from V and 3 bases from J, the gap between germline ends came to 9 bases. Data came from immunoSEQ multiplex PCR; TCRdb stores just in-frame clones and leaves some out. The sample holds over 100,000 clones; over 75% are singletons and the top ten take less than 4.5%. Pooling was applied to second doses at about 4 or about 12 weeks. Concerning this clone itself: The antigen remains unidentified.

The sequence derives from an adult who received the AZD1222 COVID-19 vaccine. The gene calls are TRBV12-3 or TRBV12-4 and TRBJ2-7; possible D gene TRBD1, 6 bases. Sample: peripheral blood, taken 28 days after the second AZD1222 dose. Here the CDR3 DNA reads TGTGCCAGCAGCATACAGGGCTACGAGCAGTACTTC. Translating gives CASSIQGYEQYF.